A selection of T cell receptor beta chains follows, all from one sample in a study of shared clonotypes between healthy human individuals. The repertoire was sequenced with immunoSEQ multiplex PCR; TCRdb's copy has only in-frame clones and lacks some. The sample holds some 900,000 clones; 76% are singletons and the top ten take about 1.5%. The sample consisted of memory CD4+ T cells sorted from blood. The receptors shown here come from a man between 18 and 29 years old in good health. The CDR3 runs from the conserved cysteine through the conserved F or W. D genes are given only for firm matches. The size entry is marked missing in some rows and otherwise reads once, few, many or a size class.

19	TRBV4-1	TRBJ2-3	NA	TRBD2	TGCGCCAGCAGACTTATCACCGGGACTAGCGGGAGACAGCCAGATACGCAGTATTTT	CASRLITGTSGRQPDTQYF
19	TRBV7-2	TRBJ2-3	NA	TRBD2	TGTGCCAGCAGCTTACTTGGCTGGGGACTAGCGGGAGGGCTAGATACGCAGTATTTT	CASSLLGWGLAGGLDTQYF
14	TRBV27	TRBJ2-2	NA	TRBD2	TGTGCCAGCAGATTAGCGGGGAGCACCGGGGAGCTGTTTTTT	CASRLAGSTGELFF
15	TRBV2	TRBJ1-1	NA	NA	TGTGCCAGCTTATTAAACAAGGGCTTGAACACTGAAGCTTTCTTT	CASLLNKGLNTEAFF
16	TRBV7-3	TRBJ2-6	NA	NA	TGTGCCAGCAGCCTCGGGACTTCCTCTGGGGCCAACGTCCTGACTTTC	CASSLGTSSGANVLTF
15	TRBV5-1	TRBJ2-3	NA	TRBD1	TGCGCCACCGGAGCGGGGACAGGGAAGGCAGATACGCAGTATTTT	CATGAGTGKADTQYF
15	TRBV19	TRBJ2-1	once	TRBD2	TGTGCCAGTAGTATGTGGCGGGGGGGCTCGGATGAGCAGTTCTTC	CASSMWRGGSDEQFF
15	TRBV7-8	TRBJ1-6	NA	TRBD1	TGTGCCAGCAGCCCGAGGTCAGGGGGCGATTCACCCCTCCACTTT	CASSPRSGGDSPLHF
16	TRBV30	TRBJ2-6	NA	TRBD1	TGTGCCTGGAGTACCCAGGGGGCGCGTGGGGCCAACGTCCTGACTTTC	CAWSTQGARGANVLTF
16	TRBV5-1	TRBJ1-1	NA	NA	TGCGCCAGCAGCCCGAGGACAGACTCCCTGAACACTGAAGCTTTCTTT	CASSPRTDSLNTEAFF
14	TRBV6-5	TRBJ2-7	NA	NA	TGTGCCAGCAGTCAAAAGGTTAACTCGGGCGAGCAGTACTTC	CASSQKVNSGEQYF
19	TRBV30	TRBJ2-2	NA	TRBD2	TGTGCCTGGAGTGTACCCGGGACTAGCGGGAGGGCCTTCACCGGGGAGCTGTTTTTT	CAWSVPGTSGRAFTGELFF
12	TRBV19	TRBJ2-1	NA	NA	TGTGCCAGTAGTACAGGGGGGAATGAGCAGTTCTTC	CASSTGGNEQFF
14	TRBV2	TRBJ2-3	NA	NA	TGTGCCAGCAGGAGGGTGGTCGGCACAGATACGCAGTATTTT	CASRRVVGTDTQYF
15	TRBV10-3	TRBJ2-3	NA	NA	TGTGCCATCAGTGGGTACGCGGGGTGGACAGATACGCAGTATTTT	CAISGYAGWTDTQYF
16	TRBV28	TRBJ1-2	NA	NA	TGTGCCAGCAGTTTCCCTCAGGGTTCGAATTCTGCTGGCTACACCTTC	CASSFPQGSNSAGYTF
15	TRBV5-3	TRBJ2-1	NA	NA	TGTGCCAGAAGCTTACTAGCAGACAACTACAATGAGCAGTTCTTC	CARSLLADNYNEQFF
15	TRBV5-5	TRBJ1-6	few	TRBD1	TGTGCCAGCAGCGCCCAACAGGGGGCAGGGTCACCCCTCCACTTT	CASSAQQGAGSPLHF
11	TRBV28	TRBJ2-7	once	NA	TGTGCCAGCAGTTCCGGATTCGAGCAGTACTTC	CASSSGFEQYF
15	TRBV5-1	TRBJ2-7	NA	TRBD1	TGCGCCAGCAGCTTGGAGGGACAGCCTAGCCACGAGCAGTACTTC	CASSLEGQPSHEQYF
17	TRBV25-1	TRBJ2-5	NA	NA	TGTGCCAGCAGTGAAGGTGGGGGGCGGGGGTACCAAGAGACCCAGTACTTC	CASSEGGGRGYQETQYF
15	TRBV30	TRBJ1-1	NA	NA	TGTGCCTGGTCCCCCATCGGGGGGAGGAACACTGAAGCTTTCTTT	CAWSPIGGRNTEAFF
14	TRBV7-2	TRBJ2-3	NA	TRBD2	TGTGCCAGCAGCTTACGTCTAGCGGGAGATACGCAGTATTTT	CASSLRLAGDTQYF
16	TRBV11-3	TRBJ2-2	NA	TRBD2	TGTGCCAGCAGCTTGGTGAGCGGGGCAAACACCGGGGAGCTGTTTTTT	CASSLVSGANTGELFF
15	TRBV7-2	TRBJ2-6	NA	NA	TGTGCCAGCAGCTCTCAAGCGTCTGGGGCCAACGTCCTGACTTTC	CASSSQASGANVLTF
13	TRBV27	TRBJ1-5	NA	NA	TGTGCCAGCACCCCGGGTAGCAATCAGCCCCAGCATTTT	CASTPGSNQPQHF
15	TRBV5-1	TRBJ1-2	NA	NA	TGCGCCAGCAGCTTGGTCTCAATCGGGAATTCTGGCTACACCTTC	CASSLVSIGNSGYTF
15	TRBV5-5	TRBJ2-7	NA	TRBD1	TGTGCCAGCAGCCCCTCCGGGACAGGGACGATCGAGCAGTACTTC	CASSPSGTGTIEQYF
17	TRBV7-9	TRBJ1-6	NA	NA	TGTGCCAGCAGCCAAGGGCAGCTGAGCTCCTATAATTCACCCCTCCACTTT	CASSQGQLSSYNSPLHF
13	TRBV2	TRBJ2-3	NA	NA	TGTGCCAGCAGTCTGATACTCACAGATACGCAGTATTTT	CASSLILTDTQYF
13	TRBV19	TRBJ1-5	few	NA	TGTGCCAGTAGGGGGGCAGAGAATCAGCCCCAGCATTTT	CASRGAENQPQHF
16	TRBV5-1	TRBJ2-5	NA	TRBD2	TGCGCCAGCAGCCCCCGGCTAGCGGGAGTTTTAGAGACCCAGTACTTC	CASSPRLAGVLETQYF
13	TRBV15	TRBJ1-5	NA	NA	TGTGCCACCGCTGGGGGCGGCAATCAGCCCCAGCATTTT	CATAGGGNQPQHF
12	TRBV5-4	TRBJ1-2	many	NA	TGTGCCAGCAGCCCCACAGGCTATGGCTACACCTTC	CASSPTGYGYTF
12	TRBV30	TRBJ1-1	NA	NA	TGTGCCTGGAGTCGACAGCGCACTGAAGCTTTCTTT	CAWSRQRTEAFF
16	TRBV5-4	TRBJ2-7	NA	TRBD2	TGTGCCAGCAGCTTGGCTGGACTAGCGGGGTTCAACGAGCAGTACTTC	CASSLAGLAGFNEQYF
15	TRBV19	TRBJ1-4	NA	NA	TGTGCCAGTAGTCCCTCTGTCCCGACGAGGGAAAAACTGTTTTTT	CASSPSVPTREKLFF
15	TRBV7-7	TRBJ2-3	once	NA	TGTGCTAGCAGCTTAGGAGTTTCTGGCACAGATACGCAGTATTTT	CASSLGVSGTDTQYF
14	TRBV7-6	TRBJ2-7	NA	NA	TGTGCCAGCAGCATAGACCCCTCTGGTTACGAGCAGTACTTC	CASSIDPSGYEQYF
15	TRBV6-5	TRBJ1-5	NA	NA	TGTGCCAGCAGTTACTCGGCAGTTAGCAATCAGCCCCAGCATTTT	CASSYSAVSNQPQHF
16	TRBV7-9	TRBJ2-2	NA	TRBD2	TGTGCCAGCAGCATTTCTAGCGGAGTTAACACCGGGGAGCTGTTTTTT	CASSISSGVNTGELFF
15	TRBV7-2	TRBJ2-5	many	TRBD2	TGTGCCAGCAGCTTAGAAGTGGGACTAGCGGGGCGGTTGAACTTC	CASSLEVGLAGRLNF
16	TRBV4-1	TRBJ2-4	NA	NA	TGCGCCAGCAGCCATCTCCGGGACCAAGCCAAAAACATTCAGTACTTC	CASSHLRDQAKNIQYF
20	TRBV5-4	TRBJ2-6	NA	TRBD1	TGTGCCAGCAGCCGGGGGCCCGGGACAGGGGTCAACTCTGGGGCCAACGTCCTGACTTTC	CASSRGPGTGVNSGANVLTF
15	TRBV6-1	TRBJ2-3	NA	NA	TGTGCCAGCAGAGCCGACAGTCGCAGCACAGATACGCAGTATTTT	CASRADSRSTDTQYF
14	TRBV27	TRBJ1-6	NA	NA	TGTGCCAGCAGTTTCCAACCTATAAGTTCACCCCTCCACTTT	CASSFQPISSPLHF
12	TRBV2	TRBJ1-3	few	NA	TGTGCCAGCAGTGAACAGGGAAACACCATATATTTT	CASSEQGNTIYF
13	TRBV25-1	TRBJ1-5	few	NA	TGTGCCAGCAAAGAGACAGATAATCAGCCCCAGCATTTT	CASKETDNQPQHF
15	TRBV19	TRBJ2-3	few	TRBD2	TGTGCCAGTAGGGCACTAGCGGGGACGACAGATACGCAGTATTTT	CASRALAGTTDTQYF
16	TRBV5-1	TRBJ1-3	NA	TRBD1	TGCGCCAGCAGCGATACCGGGACAGGGTTCGGAAACACCATATATTTT	CASSDTGTGFGNTIYF
15	TRBV30	TRBJ2-7	NA	TRBD1	TGTGCCTGGAGTGTAGGGGGGACAGGGGGTGGCGAGCAGTACTTC	CAWSVGGTGGGEQYF
12	TRBV30	TRBJ2-2	few	NA	TGTGCCTGGAGTGTTAACCTCGGGGAGCTGTTTTTT	CAWSVNLGELFF
12	TRBV5-1	TRBJ1-1	NA	NA	TGTGCCAGCAGCTTGGATAGGGGAGAAGCTTTCTTT	CASSLDRGEAFF
18	TRBV19	TRBJ2-4	NA	NA	TGTGCCAGTAGTATGGGGTGGGTCAGGTCGGGGACCAAAAACATTCAGTACTTC	CASSMGWVRSGTKNIQYF